Presented here are 11 T cell receptor beta chains from one specimen sequenced in a study of control samples from healthy donors and cancer patients (dated by TCRdb to about 2020). Library preparation was by the immunoSEQ multiplex PCR assay. TCRdb provides this immuneACCESS table in a form limited to in-frame rearrangements. Some clones are lacking; in checked studies, under half of them reflect an unresolved V gene, and why the rest are absent is not known. This sample has 150,000 or so clones in its table, and roughly 93% of those were observed once. The ten top clones hold approximately 5.7% of the sample. The source material was blood. The origin of the receptors is a man aged 18 to 35 in good health.

The genes are TRBV30 and TRBJ1-2; no clear D. The CDR3 length is 13 residues. From germline, CDR1 is GTSNPN and CDR2 SVGIG (reference sequence). Deletions cut 3 bases from V and 4 bases from J, with 12 bases between. The CDR3 here is CAWSDSYFYGYTF. The CDR3 DNA is TGTGCCTGGAGCGATAGCTACTTCTATGGCTACACCTTC.

The rearrangement links TRBV3-1 (or the pseudogene TRBV3-2) to TRBJ1-2; tentative D call: TRBD1 (5 bases). Germline V gene lookup returns CDR1 LGHDT and CDR2 YNNKEL (reference sequence). V was pared by 0 bases and J by 7 bases, with 12 bases between. There are 14 residues in the CDR3. DNA for the CDR3: TGTGCCAGCAGCCAAGAAGCAGGGATGGTTGGCTACACCTTC. Its translation: CASSQEAGMVGYTF.

The V gene is TRBV7-2, the J gene TRBJ2-2; D remains unclear. V was clipped by 2 bases and J by 2 bases, with 9 bases between them. This CDR3 has 15 residues. Germline loops: CDR1 SGHTA, CDR2 FQGNSA. The CDR3 DNA reads as TGTGCCAGCAGCTTACTAGGGCGAAACACCGGGGAGCTGTTTTTT. This gives the protein CASSLLGRNTGELFF. The complete variable domain, with remaining parts taken from reference TRBV7-2 and TRBJ2-2, reads GAGVSQSPSNKVTEKGKDVELRCDPISGHTALYWYRQSLGQGLEFLIYFQGNSAPDKSGLPSDRFSAERTGGSVSTLTIQRTQQEDSAVYLCASSLLGRNTGELFFGEGSRLTVL.

The chain joins TRBV10-3 to TRBJ1-1; D call uncertain. V gave up 3 bases and J gave up 3 bases, with 14 bases separating them. Germline CDR1 ENHRY, CDR2 SYGVKD. This CDR3 region has 15 residues. The CDR3 DNA is TGTGCCATCAGTGATCCTCCCGGGTCGGACACTGAAGCTTTCTTT. Translating gives CAISDPPGSDTEAFF.

This clone came up once. The chain recombines TRBV25-1 with TRBJ2-1; a weak D match, TRBD1 (5 bases). V dropped 4 bases and J dropped 7 bases, with 8 bases sitting between them. This CDR3 spans 12 amino acids. Germline CDR1 is MGHDK and CDR2 is SYGVNS. This CDR3 is CASSAQVNEQFF. CDR3 nucleotide sequence: TGTGCCAGCAGTGCACAGGTAAATGAGCAGTTCTTC.

The chain carries TRBV19 and TRBJ2-2; D is unclear. The germline V gene encodes CDR1 LNHDA and CDR2 SQIVND (reference sequence). V lost 10 bases and J lost 5, with 17 bases in between. This CDR3 has 14 amino acids. The CDR3 protein is CATSEDRWTGELFF. The CDR3 nucleotides are TGTGCCACCTCGGAAGACCGATGGACCGGGGAGCTGTTTTTT.

This chain uses TRBV5-6 with TRBJ2-3; D call uncertain. The CDR3 is 12 amino acids. Between the trimmed V and J ends, which lost 3 bases and 5 bases, there was a span of 7 bases. Germline CDR1 reads SGHDT; CDR2 reads YYEEEE. As DNA, the CDR3 is TGTGCCAGCAGCTCCACTGGAGATACGCAGTATTTT. It codes for CASSSTGDTQYF.

V gene TRBV30 combines with J gene TRBJ1-5; no firm D call. The V gene's germline CDR1 is GTSNPN and CDR2 SVGIG (reference sequence). This CDR3 spans 14 amino acids. Trimming shortened V by 3 bases and J by 6 bases, and 15 bases separated the two germline ends. The CDR3 region is CAWSLEPSSQPQHF. CDR3 sequence (DNA): TGTGCCTGGAGCTTAGAGCCTTCCAGTCAGCCCCAGCATTTT.

The chain uses TRBV7-9 and TRBJ1-1; no clear D gene. The length of the CDR3 is 15 residues. V was cut by 4 bases and J by 1 base, with 13 bases left in between. Germline CDR1 reads SEHNR; CDR2 reads FQNEAQ (reference sequence). The CDR3 spells CASSSTAAGNTEAFF. CDR3 nucleotide sequence: TGTGCCAGCAGCTCCACGGCAGCGGGGAACACTGAAGCTTTCTTT.

The chain joins TRBV19 to TRBJ1-2; D remains ambiguous. V shed 3 bases and J shed 4 bases, with 9 bases lying between them. The CDR3 extends over 13 amino acids. CDR1 and CDR2 from the germline V gene are LNHDA and SQIVND (reference sequence). The CDR3 sequence: CASSITNPYGYTF. CDR3 in DNA: TGTGCCAGTAGTATTACAAATCCCTATGGCTACACCTTC.

The CDR3: CTSSQGSGRPVRKYEQYF. In DNA form, the CDR3 reads TGCACCAGCAGCCAGGGTAGCGGGAGGCCCGTCCGGAAGTACGAGCAGTACTTC. V is TRBV1 and J is TRBJ2-7; TRBD2 was called by the table and not checked on the DNA. TRBV1 is reported as a pseudogene. CDR3 length: 18 amino acids.